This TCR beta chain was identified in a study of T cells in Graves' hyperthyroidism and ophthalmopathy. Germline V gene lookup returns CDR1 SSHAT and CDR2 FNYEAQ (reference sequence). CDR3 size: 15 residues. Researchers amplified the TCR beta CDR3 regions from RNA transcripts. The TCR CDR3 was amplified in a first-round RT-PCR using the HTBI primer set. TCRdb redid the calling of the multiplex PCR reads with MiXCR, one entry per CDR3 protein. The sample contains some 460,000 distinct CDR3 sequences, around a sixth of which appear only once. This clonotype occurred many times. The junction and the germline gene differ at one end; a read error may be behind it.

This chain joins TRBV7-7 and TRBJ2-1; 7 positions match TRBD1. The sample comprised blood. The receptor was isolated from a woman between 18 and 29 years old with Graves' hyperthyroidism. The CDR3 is CASSLGTDPYNEQFF. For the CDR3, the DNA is TGTGCTAGCAGCTTAGGGACAGACCCTTACAATGAGCAGTTCTTC.